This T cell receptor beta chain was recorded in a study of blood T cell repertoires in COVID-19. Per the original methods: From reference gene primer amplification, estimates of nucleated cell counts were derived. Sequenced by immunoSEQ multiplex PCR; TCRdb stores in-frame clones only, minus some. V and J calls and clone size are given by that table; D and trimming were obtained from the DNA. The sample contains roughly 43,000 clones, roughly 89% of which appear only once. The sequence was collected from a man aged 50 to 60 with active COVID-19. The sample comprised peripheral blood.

CDR3 amino acids: CASSPGTSGGRNIQYF. The CDR3, as DNA: TGCGCCAGCAGCCCCGGGACTAGCGGGGGGAGAAACATTCAGTACTTC. The gene calls are TRBV5-1 and TRBJ2-4; 15 bases line up with TRBD2. The ends lost 4 bases at V and 6 bases at J; junction bases unmatched: 5. This CDR3 has 16 residues. Germline lookup yields CDR1 SGHRS and CDR2 YFSETQ.